These 17 T cell receptor beta chains share one sample of origin, sequenced in a study of human T cells and chemical hapten exposure. As to time point: pre-sensitization, week 0. Noted treatment: therapeutic diphenylcyclopropenone sensitization with weekly scalp DPC. TCRdb re-derived calls from the RACE reads in MiXCR, one entry per CDR3 protein. Here the sample spans around 300,000 distinct CDR3 sequences, about 5.4% being singletons. This specimen consisted of whole blood, obtained in connection with sensitization to the hapten diphenylcyclopropenone (DPC). The origin of the receptors is a woman under 30 with alopecia areata. Some clones in this sample may be carry-over from other donors' samples.

At least ten counts were recorded for this clonotype. The chain employs TRBV6-5 and TRBJ1-4; D unclear. The length of the CDR3 is 15 residues. V was shortened by 0 bases and J by 6 bases, with 11 bases between the two germline ends. Germline V CDR1 and CDR2: MNHEY, SVGAGI. As DNA, the CDR3 is TGTGCCAGCAGTTACTCAGAGATAAACGATGAAAAACTGTTTTTT. Protein sequence: CASSYSEINDEKLFF.

This clonotype turned up a few times. The CDR3 nucleotides are TGTGCCATCAGTGGCGGCAAAATTTATGGCTACACCTTC. Its protein is CAISGGKIYGYTF. The rearrangement joins TRBV10-3 to TRBJ1-2; D remains unclear. CDR3 length: 13 residues. Germline V gene sequence: CDR1 ENHRY, CDR2 SYGVKD. V lost 4 bases and J 5 bases, leaving 11 bases between the germline ends.

This clonotype was seen ten or more times. This sequence joins TRBV7-8 and TRBJ2-5; a possible D gene is TRBD2 (5 bases). The V gene's germline CDR1 is SGHVS and CDR2 FQNEAQ. Trimming took off 5 bases at V and 5 bases at J, with 12 bases between the two ends. The CDR3 totals 13 residues. CDR3 bases: TGTGCCAGCAGCCGTAACCGAGGGGAGACCCAGTACTTC. This gives the protein CASSRNRGETQYF.

This clonotype was counted only a few times. The chain uses TRBV2 and TRBJ2-5, with 10 positions matching TRBD2. V shed 8 bases, J shed 5 bases, and the junction held 5 bases outside the gene matches. The CDR3 length is 13 residues. Germline V CDR1 and CDR2: SNHLY, FYNNEI. CDR3 coding DNA: TGTGCCAGCTCGGGACTAGCGATGGAGACCCAGTACTTC. Translating gives CASSGLAMETQYF.

This clonotype was picked up many times. The chain uses TRBV11-2 and TRBJ1-1; D is ambiguous. The CDR3 covers 14 residues. Germline CDR1 reads SGHAT; CDR2 reads FQNNGV. V was pared by 1 base and J by 4 bases, with 10 bases between. The CDR3 region has the DNA TGTGCCAGCAGCTTAGTCCGAGGGTTCACTGAAGCTTTCTTT. Translated, it gives CASSLVRGFTEAFF.

V and J are TRBV7-3 and TRBJ2-1; TRBD2 matches at 9 bases. The CDR3 consists of 17 residues. Germline loops: CDR1 SGHTA, CDR2 FQGTGA. V lost 6 bases, J lost 3 bases, and 12 bases stayed unmatched. DNA of the CDR3: TGTGCCAGCAGTCCTGGTGCGCGGGGGGGCCGCTACAATGAGCAGTTCTTC. The encoded protein is CASSPGARGGRYNEQFF.

There are many counts of this clonotype. V usage is TRBV6-2 or TRBV6-3 and J usage is TRBJ2-1, with 7 bases lining up with TRBD2. The ends lost 2 bases at V and 0 bases at J; junction bases unmatched: 22. The CDR3 spans 22 residues. CDR1 and CDR2 from the germline V gene are MNHEY and SVGEGT. CDR3 in amino acids: CASSYPTIPPKVQRGSYNEQFF. The CDR3 DNA is TGTGCCAGCAGTTACCCAACGATACCCCCTAAGGTCCAGCGGGGCTCCTACAATGAGCAGTTCTTC.

This clonotype turned up a few times. The V call is TRBV6-5, the J call TRBJ2-5, with D perhaps TRBD1 or TRBD2 (5 bases each). Germline values: CDR1 MNHEY, CDR2 SVGAGI. V lost 6 bases to trimming and J lost 5 bases, with 25 bases between them. The CDR3 is 17 residues long. DNA of the CDR3: TGTGCCAGCAGCCTCCTTACAGGTGCAATCGGGATCGAGACCCAGTACTTC. Translated: CASSLLTGAIGIETQYF.

This clonotype was seen at least ten times. V is TRBV5-6 and J is TRBJ1-1; weak D call: TRBD1 (5 bases). Germline V gives CDR1 SGHDT, CDR2 YYEEEE. V lost 0 bases and J 4 bases, leaving 10 bases between the germline ends. The CDR3 is 14 residues long. In nucleotides, the CDR3 is TGTGCCAGCAGCTTGGAATGGACATCCACTGAAGCTTTCTTT. Its translation is CASSLEWTSTEAFF.

In its sample, this clonotype was seen a few times. V is TRBV7-2 and J is TRBJ1-2; D call uncertain. This CDR3 has 14 amino acids. V dropped 5 bases and J dropped 4 bases, with 14 bases sitting between them. Looked up from germline, CDR1 is SGHTA and CDR2 is FQGNSA. The CDR3 nucleotides are TGTGCCAGCAGCACCTTTGACGGTCTCTATGGCTACACCTTC. Translation: CASSTFDGLYGYTF.

Turning to this clonotype: A much larger clone differs by one base, so this may be a read error. The chain recombines TRBV7-2 with TRBJ1-1, with D maybe TRBD1 (6 bases). Germline CDR1 is SGHTA and CDR2 is FQGNSA. The ends were cut back, 4 bases at V and 5 bases at J, with 17 bases in the middle. The CDR3 extends over 15 amino acids. The CDR3 DNA reads TGTGCCAGCAGCTCACAAACTCCAGGGGTAACTGAAGCTTTCTTT. It translates to CASSSQTPGVTEAFF. Complete variable domain (other parts from reference TRBV7-2 and TRBJ1-1): GAGVSQSPSNKVTEKGKDVELRCDPISGHTALYWYRQSLGQGLEFLIYFQGNSAPDKSGLPSDRFSAERTGGSVSTLTIQRTQQEDSAVYLCASSSQTPGVTEAFFGQGTRLTVV.

The chain uses TRBV7-2 and TRBJ1-3; the D is unclear. Germline CDR1 and CDR2: SGHTA and FQGNSA. The germline V and J ends were trimmed by 3 bases and 1 base, with 4 bases remaining between them. This CDR3 region has 13 residues. The CDR3 region has the DNA TGTGCCAGCAGCTTTTGGTCTGGAAACACCATATATTTT. Translated, it gives CASSFWSGNTIYF.

This clonotype was recorded at least ten times. The genes are TRBV7-3 and TRBJ1-1, with 8 bases aligning to TRBD1. The germline gives CDR1 SGHTA, CDR2 FQGTGA. V lost 4 bases and J lost 1; bases outside the gene matches: 5. CDR3 size: 15 residues. CDR3 loop: CASSSSQGANTEAFF. The DNA of the CDR3 is TGTGCCAGCAGCTCATCCCAGGGGGCGAACACTGAAGCTTTCTTT.

The chain links TRBV6-5 to TRBJ2-3; possible D gene TRBD1, 6 bases. This CDR3 spans 17 amino acids. Trimming cost V 2 bases and J 3 bases, with 18 bases left between them. Germline values: CDR1 MNHEY, CDR2 SVGAGI. The CDR3 loop reads CASSYGAETGRTDTQYF. The DNA for the CDR3 is TGTGCCAGCAGTTACGGGGCTGAGACAGGCCGTACAGATACGCAGTATTTT.

This clonotype has a count of ten or more. The rearrangement uses TRBV6-5 and TRBJ2-3; D is ambiguous. The CDR3 spans 14 residues. Germline V lookup: CDR1 MNHEY, CDR2 SVGAGI. V was pared by 0 bases and J by 3 bases, with 7 bases between. The CDR3 sequence is CASSYSKGTDTQYF. CDR3 DNA sequence: TGTGCCAGCAGTTACTCGAAAGGGACAGATACGCAGTATTTT.

The chain employs TRBV28 and TRBJ1-3, with D possibly TRBD1 on 6 matching bases. This CDR3 has 16 residues. V was pared by 3 bases and J by 0 bases, with 12 bases between. The germline gives CDR1 MDHEN, CDR2 SYDVKM. The CDR3 nucleotides read TGTGCCAGCAGTTTTTTCCCGACAGGCTCTGGAAACACCATATATTTT. Translation gives CASSFFPTGSGNTIYF.

This clonotype was counted between two and nine times. The J gene is TRBJ1-5, the V gene TRBV20-1; TRBD1 aligns across 8 bases. Germline loops: CDR1 DFQATT, CDR2 SNEGSKA (reference sequence). This CDR3 has 15 residues. Trimming took 3 bases from V and 0 from J; bases not matched to a gene: 4. In DNA form, the CDR3 reads TGCAGTGCTAGGCAGGGGGCCGGTAGCAATCAGCCCCAGCATTTT. Translated: CSARQGAGSNQPQHF.